These 24 T cell receptor beta chains share one sample of origin, sequenced in a study of cytomegalovirus exposure and HLA in healthy donors. PCR primers comprised 60 Vbeta and 13 Jbeta primers. Libraries were prepared by immunoSEQ multiplex PCR; TCRdb keeps only in-frame clonotypes and omits some of them. The repertoire has about 210,000 clones, about 79% of them found once; the top ten carry roughly 1.9%. The sample comprised PBMCs. Source of these receptors: a male donor in good health and CMV-seronegative.

The chain links TRBV4-1 to TRBJ2-2; TRBD2 matches 15 bases. This CDR3 contains 17 residues. V trimming: 3 bases; J trimming: 4 bases; junction bases outside the gene matches: 3. The germline V gene has CDR1 MGHRA and CDR2 YSYEKL. CDR3 protein: CASSQGLAGGPTGELFF. The CDR3 DNA is TGCGCCAGCAGCCAGGGACTAGCGGGGGGTCCCACCGGGGAGCTGTTTTTT.

CDR3 protein: CASSWTANTEAFF. The CDR3 region has the DNA TGCGCCAGCAGCTGGACAGCGAACACTGAAGCTTTCTTT. The chain is built from TRBV5-1 and TRBJ1-1, with D perhaps TRBD1 (6 bases). Trimming cost V 3 bases and J 1 base, with 7 bases left between them. CDR3 size: 13 residues. Germline V gene lookup returns CDR1 SGHRS and CDR2 YFSETQ.

This chain joins TRBV19 and TRBJ2-5; 10 bases line up with TRBD1. CDR1 and CDR2 from the germline V gene are LNHDA and SQIVND (reference sequence). The V and J ends lost 3 bases and 9 bases, in that order; junction bases with no gene match: 10. The CDR3 totals 15 residues. The CDR3 spells CASSITGTGVSPQYF. CDR3 DNA: TGTGCCAGTAGTATCACCGGGACAGGGGTATCCCCCCAGTACTTC.

The chain joins TRBV18 to TRBJ1-2, with TRBD1 matching 7 bases. This CDR3 spans 14 amino acids. Trimming at V came to 5 bases and at J to 2 bases, leaving 5 bases not matched to a gene. Germline V CDR1 and CDR2: KGHSH, LQKENI. The CDR3 sequence is CASSLRQGNYGYTF. The CDR3 DNA reads TGTGCCAGCTCATTAAGACAGGGCAACTATGGCTACACCTTC.

This chain links TRBV9 with TRBJ2-3; TRBD2 might be the D (5 bases). The germline V and J ends were trimmed by 4 bases and 0 bases, with 9 bases remaining between them. Germline CDR1 SGDLS, CDR2 YYNGEE. The CDR3 totals 14 residues. The CDR3 protein is CASSQTRSTDTQYF. CDR3 in DNA: TGTGCCAGCAGCCAAACTAGAAGCACAGATACGCAGTATTTT. The whole variable domain, filled in from reference TRBV9 and TRBJ2-3, reads DSGVTQTPKHLITATGQRVTLRCSPRSGDLSVYWYQQSLDQGLQFLIQYYNGEERAKGNILERFSAQQFPDLHSELNLSSLELGDSALYFCASSQTRSTDTQYFGPGTRLTVL.

The chain couples TRBV2 to TRBJ2-1; 10 positions agree with TRBD2. The trim removed 2 bases at V and 0 bases at J, leaving 1 base unmatched. The V gene's germline CDR1 is SNHLY and CDR2 FYNNEI. The length of the CDR3 is 16 residues. Here the CDR3 DNA reads TGTGCCAGCAGTGAATCTAGCGGGAGCTCCTACAATGAGCAGTTCTTC. Amino acid sequence: CASSESSGSSYNEQFF.

The chain has TRBV5-1 and TRBJ2-2, with 7 nucleotides matching TRBD2. This CDR3 comprises 16 residues. The J segment lost 4 bases and the V segment lost 2 bases, leaving 8 bases of the junction unmatched. The germline gives CDR1 SGHRS, CDR2 YFSETQ. The CDR3 bases are TGCGCCAGCAGCTTCCCCGGAACGGGAGGCACCGGGGAGCTGTTTTTT. Encoded protein: CASSFPGTGGTGELFF.

This chain links TRBV4-2 with TRBJ2-1; TRBD2 matches at 10 bases. CDR3 length: 15 residues. J lost 3 bases, V lost 6 bases, and 5 bases had no gene match. Germline V gene lookup returns CDR1 LGHNA and CDR2 YNFKEQ. The CDR3 loop reads CASSTGTSDYNEQFF. Written as DNA, the CDR3 is TGTGCCAGCAGTACCGGGACTAGCGACTACAATGAGCAGTTCTTC.

The V and J genes are TRBV28 and TRBJ1-3, with D perhaps matching TRBD1 (5 bases). This CDR3 comprises 13 residues. Between the trimmed V and J ends, which lost 11 bases and 4 bases, there was a span of 15 bases. Germline CDR1 reads MDHEN; CDR2 reads SYDVKM. CDR3 bases: TGTGCCTCACGCGGGGGATTGGGAAACACCATATATTTT. Its protein is CASRGGLGNTIYF.

This clone has only one observation. V and J are TRBV7-9 and TRBJ2-4, with TRBD1 identical over 10 bases. V gave up 5 bases and J gave up 3 bases; unmatched junction bases: 4. CDR1 and CDR2 (germline): SEHNR, FQNEAQ (reference sequence). CDR3 length equals 15 residues. CDR3 loop: CASSPRTGGKNIQYF. The CDR3 nucleotides read TGTGCCAGCAGCCCACGGACAGGGGGCAAAAACATTCAGTACTTC.

The chain has TRBV7-2 and TRBJ2-5, with D possibly matching TRBD2 (5 bases). CDR3 size: 15 residues. Trimming took 3 bases from V and 1 from J, leaving 12 bases between them. The V gene's germline CDR1 is SGHTA and CDR2 FQGNSA. CDR3 DNA: TGTGCCAGCAGCTTGGGTAGCGCCCTCCAAGAGACCCAGTACTTC. The encoded protein is CASSLGSALQETQYF.

This chain connects TRBV25-1 to TRBJ1-2; 9 bases align to TRBD1. V shed 3 bases, J shed 2 bases, and the junction held 7 bases outside the gene matches. CDR3 length: 16 amino acids. Germline-derived CDR1 and CDR2 are MGHDK and SYGVNS. The CDR3 DNA reads TGTGCCAGCAGTGAGAACCCGGGACAGGGAAACTATGGCTACACCTTC. This translates into CASSENPGQGNYGYTF.

V gene TRBV27 combines with J gene TRBJ2-2, with 11 bases aligning to TRBD2. Germline CDR1 and CDR2: MNHEY and SMNVEV (reference sequence). This CDR3 has 19 amino acids. V lost 6 bases, J lost 0 bases, and 12 bases stayed unmatched. The CDR3 DNA is TGTGCCAGCAGCCTCACGGGACTAGCGGTCAAAGCGAACACCGGGGAGCTGTTTTTT. It translates to CASSLTGLAVKANTGELFF.

The CDR3 coding sequence is TGTGCCAGCAGCACCTCAAGATCGGACTCCAGCTCCTACAATGAGCAGTTCTTC. Residues: CASSTSRSDSSSYNEQFF. This chain links TRBV9 with TRBJ2-1; maybe TRBD2 (5 bases). Germline lookup yields CDR1 SGDLS and CDR2 YYNGEE. The CDR3 covers 18 residues. The V and J ends lost 4 bases and 0 bases respectively, with 20 bases between them.

In nucleotides, the CDR3 is TGCGCCAGCAGCCATGTGCCGGGACAGGGAACCTACGAGCAGTACTTC. Translated: CASSHVPGQGTYEQYF. The genes are TRBV4-3 and TRBJ2-7; TRBD1 agrees at 9 bases. Germline loops: CDR1 LGHNA, CDR2 YSLEER. The V and J ends lost 3 bases and 2 bases, in that order; junction bases with no gene match: 8. CDR3 size: 16 residues.

V gene TRBV4-2 combines with J gene TRBJ1-2; D is possibly TRBD1 (5 bases). Trimming left V 0 bases short and J 3 bases short, with 17 bases between. This CDR3 has 17 residues. The V gene's germline CDR1 is LGHNA and CDR2 YNFKEQ. In DNA form, the CDR3 reads TGTGCCAGCAGCCAAGAGGGGGGTGGTCGAGGGTACTATGGCTACACCTTC. Its protein is CASSQEGGGRGYYGYTF.

The chain joins TRBV7-9 to TRBJ2-5; D is possibly TRBD2 (5 bases). There are 13 residues in the CDR3. Germline CDR1 SEHNR, CDR2 FQNEAQ (reference sequence). V gave up 5 bases and J gave up 5 bases, with 12 bases separating them. CDR3 sequence reads: CASSIHGDETQYF. The DNA for the CDR3 is TGTGCCAGCAGCATCCACGGGGATGAGACCCAGTACTTC.

The chain combines TRBV7-8 with TRBJ2-5; D might be TRBD2 (5 bases). Trimming shortened V by 0 bases and J by 7 bases, and 12 bases separated the two germline ends. The germline gives CDR1 SGHVS, CDR2 FQNEAQ. There are 14 residues in the CDR3. The CDR3 reads CASSLARLGRTQYF. DNA of the CDR3: TGTGCCAGCAGCTTAGCGCGGCTAGGGAGGACCCAGTACTTC.

The chain employs TRBV6-1 and TRBJ1-1; unclear D gene. CDR3 size: 13 residues. Germline values: CDR1 MNHNS, CDR2 SASEGT. Trimming took off 1 base at V and 1 base at J, with 4 bases between the two ends. The CDR3 region is CASSEGANTEAFF. The CDR3 nucleotides read TGTGCCAGCAGTGAAGGGGCGAACACTGAAGCTTTCTTT.

V is TRBV25-1 and J is TRBJ2-1; 7 nucleotides align to TRBD2. The CDR3 totals 17 residues. V lost 3 bases to trimming and J lost 9 bases; unmatched junction nucleotides: 17. Germline V gives CDR1 MGHDK, CDR2 SYGVNS. CDR3 in DNA: TGTGCCAGCAGTGAGTCAGGACTAGAGGTTTATCGTCGTGAGCAGTTCTTC. Translating it yields CASSESGLEVYRREQFF.

The J gene is TRBJ1-1, the V gene TRBV5-4; the D is unclear. The V gene lost 4 bases and the J gene lost 3 bases, with 16 bases spanning the gap. Per germline, CDR1 SGHNT and CDR2 YYREEE (reference sequence). This CDR3 is 15 amino acids long. In DNA, the CDR3 is TGTGCCAGCAGCGCCACGGTGATTCGGGACACTGAAGCTTTCTTT. Its protein is CASSATVIRDTEAFF.

This CDR3 reads CASSSRGQGAISGANVLTF. The DNA of the CDR3 is TGCGCCAGCAGCTCCCGAGGACAGGGGGCTATCTCTGGGGCCAACGTCCTGACTTTC. The V and J genes are TRBV5-1 and TRBJ2-6; 11 nucleotides line up with TRBD1. The trim removed 3 bases at V and 0 bases at J, leaving 8 bases unmatched. This CDR3 region has 19 residues. Germline CDR1 reads SGHRS; CDR2 reads YFSETQ.

The chain links TRBV9 to TRBJ2-1, with TRBD1 identical over 9 bases. This CDR3 contains 16 residues. Looked up from germline, CDR1 is SGDLS and CDR2 is YYNGEE. Trimming cost V 4 bases and J 0 bases; bases outside gene matches: 5. The CDR3 loop is CASSLGQGSSYNEQFF. The CDR3 DNA sequence: TGTGCCAGCAGCTTGGGACAGGGAAGCTCCTACAATGAGCAGTTCTTC.

This chain connects TRBV6-1 to TRBJ1-2; 9 nucleotides line up with TRBD1. Trimming cost V 4 bases and J 3 bases; bases outside gene matches: 3. Germline values: CDR1 MNHNS, CDR2 SASEGT. The CDR3 totals 14 residues. DNA of the CDR3: TGTGCCAGCAGTGCTCGGACAGGGGACTATGGCTACACCTTC. Amino acid sequence: CASSARTGDYGYTF.